The TCR beta chain described here comes from a study of T cell responses to AZD1222 COVID-19 vaccine. Study outcomes and limitations: The sample set comprised mostly white British donors with more females, and clonal diversity was possibly underestimated. The repertoires were collected only after the peak T cell response. Within unmutated variant regions lay the reported targets of nearly half of spike-specific TCRs. Two doses of AZD1222 preceded a rise in Spike-specific TCR breadth and depth.

As to this clone: Its antigen is still unknown.

Germline CDR1 reads LNHDA; CDR2 reads SQIVND (reference sequence). This CDR3 region has 16 residues. Trimming took off 3 bases at V and 3 bases at J, with 15 bases between the two ends. Profiling relied on immunoSEQ multiplex PCR, and the TCRdb table lists in-frame clones only, not all of them. The sample carries tens of thousands of clones, approximately 90% recorded once. The input for sequencing was peripheral blood, taken on day 0 of AZD1222 vaccination. The TCR originated in an adult in good health. The chain links TRBV19 to TRBJ2-1; D possibly corresponds to TRBD2 (6 bases). This CDR3 is CASSIFGGVSYNEQFF. CDR3 coding DNA: TGTGCCAGTAGTATCTTCGGCGGGGTTAGCTACAATGAGCAGTTCTTC.